What follows are 10 T cell receptor beta chains derived from one specimen sequenced in a study of a mutant IDH1 vaccine in newly diagnosed glioma. Time point meaning: baseline, week 1 (first vaccination visit). The treatment: pre-vaccination baseline after standard-of-care therapy. Measured with immunoSEQ multiplex PCR; TCRdb has only the in-frame clones, and not every one. The table shows 30,000 or so clones, with over 70% occurring only once. This specimen was PBMCs, taken from a glioma patient treated with radiotherapy, temozolomide or both. The origin of the receptors is a man aged 25-45 years with glioma.

This clone was seen just once. The rearrangement joins TRBV7-9 to TRBJ1-4, with D possibly TRBD1 on 5 matching bases. CDR3 length: 14 residues. The V gene lost 4 bases and the J gene lost 4 bases, with 10 bases spanning the gap. Germline CDR1 and CDR2: SEHNR and FQNEAQ (reference sequence). The CDR3 sequence is CASSSGLDNEKLFF. The CDR3 DNA sequence: TGTGCCAGCAGCTCGGGACTGGATAATGAAAAACTGTTTTTT.

This sequence joins TRBV6-1 and TRBJ2-2; TRBD2 agrees at 12 bases. Losses at the gene ends were 1 base for V and 2 bases for J; bases not matched to a gene: 5. In germline, CDR1 is MNHNS, CDR2 SASEGT. CDR3 length: 18 amino acids. The CDR3 region is CASSEGASGRGNTGELFF. Here the CDR3 DNA reads TGTGCCAGCAGTGAAGGGGCTAGCGGGAGGGGAAACACCGGGGAGCTGTTTTTT.

This clone was seen a handful of times. The chain recombines TRBV4-2 with TRBJ2-1, with TRBD2 identical over 13 bases. CDR1 and CDR2 from the germline V gene are LGHNA and YNFKEQ. The CDR3 runs to 16 residues. V dropped 3 bases and J dropped 7; count of bases not matched to a gene: 6. The CDR3 sequence is CASSQKLAGGPNEQFF. In nucleotides, the CDR3 is TGTGCCAGCAGCCAGAAACTAGCGGGAGGGCCTAATGAGCAGTTCTTC.

The chain has TRBV7-2 and TRBJ1-6; D ambiguous. The V gene's germline CDR1 is SGHTA and CDR2 FQGNSA. The CDR3 contains 13 residues. Trimming removed 1 base from V and 9 bases from J, with 7 bases in between. CDR3 protein: CASSLEEGSPLHF. The CDR3 DNA is TGTGCCAGCAGCTTAGAGGAGGGTTCACCCCTCCACTTT.

This clone was recorded a few times. The chain is built from TRBV7-9 and TRBJ2-2, with 7 positions matching TRBD1. Germline V lookup: CDR1 SEHNR, CDR2 FQNEAQ (reference sequence). This CDR3 is 14 amino acids long. The trim removed 5 bases at V and 0 bases at J, leaving 0 bases unmatched. In nucleotides, the CDR3 is TGTGCCAGCAGCGGACAGGCGAACACCGGGGAGCTGTTTTTT. It translates to CASSGQANTGELFF. Filled out from reference TRBV7-9 and TRBJ2-2, the complete variable domain reads DTGVSQNPRHKITKRGQNVTFRCDPISEHNRLYWYRQTLGQGPEFLTYFQNEAQLEKSRLLSDRFSAERPKGSFSTLEIQRTEQGDSAMYLCASSGQANTGELFFGEGSRLTVL.

The V gene is TRBV5-4, the J gene TRBJ1-6, with a weak D call TRBD1 (5 bases). The CDR3 extends over 16 amino acids. Per the germline V gene, CDR1 is SGHNT and CDR2 is YYREEE (reference sequence). With 0 bases removed from V and 8 bases from J, the gap between germline ends came to 15 bases. The CDR3 sequence: CASSLVGTAGDSPLHF. The CDR3 DNA follows: TGTGCCAGCAGCTTGGTCGGGACGGCCGGGGATTCACCCCTCCACTTT.

This clone has more than one count but fewer than ten. This rearrangement joins TRBV25-1 to TRBJ1-1; the match to TRBD1 covers 7 bases. The CDR3 runs 16 residues. The V and J ends lost 4 bases and 0 bases, in that order; junction bases with no gene match: 8. The germline gives CDR1 MGHDK, CDR2 SYGVNS. CDR3 DNA: TGTGCCAGCAGTGGGGACAGAAATTTGATGAACACTGAAGCTTTCTTT. Encoded protein: CASSGDRNLMNTEAFF.

The V call is TRBV2, the J call TRBJ2-7; possible D gene TRBD1, 8 bases. The CDR3 sequence is 13 residues long. Trimming removed 4 bases at V and 7 bases at J, with 14 bases between. CDR1 SNHLY and CDR2 FYNNEI come from the germline V gene. Here the CDR3 DNA reads TGTGCCAGCAGTGGACAGGGGAGGGGGGAGCAGTACTTC. Translating it yields CASSGQGRGEQYF. Together with reference TRBV2 and TRBJ2-7, the CDR3 gives the full variable domain: EPEVTQTPSHQVTQMGQEVILRCVPISNHLYFYWYRQILGQKVEFLVSFYNNEISEKSEIFDDQFSVERPDGSNFTLKIRSTKLEDSAMYFCASSGQGRGEQYFGPGTRLTVT.

CDR3 DNA: TGTGCCAGCAGCCAGAAGGGGGGGGAGTGGGGCACTGAAGCTTTCTTT. This translates into CASSQKGGEWGTEAFF. The chain uses TRBV4-2 and TRBJ1-1; D might be TRBD1 (6 bases). The CDR3 covers 16 residues. Trimming left V 3 bases short and J 4 bases short, with 18 bases between. Per germline, CDR1 LGHNA and CDR2 YNFKEQ.

The V and J genes are TRBV9 and TRBJ1-4, with D hard to call. The length of the CDR3 is 14 residues. Looked up from germline, CDR1 is SGDLS and CDR2 is YYNGEE. V lost 3 bases, J lost 6 bases, and 12 bases lay in between. Here the CDR3 DNA reads TGTGCCAGCAGCGCATCCCATGGGGATGAAAAACTGTTTTTT. Amino acids: CASSASHGDEKLFF.